This TCR beta chain appears in the sequencing data of a study of early T cells in non-severe SARS-CoV-2 infection. General study points: VDJdb matching favored anti-spike CD8 responses, missing private and CD4 specificities.

TCRdb reanalysed the 5' RACE reads using MiXCR and keeps one entry per CDR3 protein. The sample lists about 27,000 distinct CDR3 sequences, 4.5% to 5.5% occurring once. Per the germline V gene, CDR1 is SGHNT and CDR2 is YENEEA. Trimming cost V 6 bases and J 0 bases, with 8 bases left between them. This CDR3 is built from 14 residues. Points on this clonotype: Its antigen is still unknown.

Input material: whole blood. This chain joins TRBV11-3 and TRBJ2-2; D is perhaps TRBD1 or TRBD2 (5 bases each). The receptor was derived from an adult who was a healthcare worker with PCR-confirmed SARS-CoV-2 infection or an uninfected control (not recorded which). CDR3 sequence reads: CASRGPANTGELFF. CDR3 bases: TGTGCCAGCAGGGGACCCGCGAACACCGGGGAGCTGTTTTTT.